This TCR beta chain was recorded in a study of CD8+ T cells in alopecia areata. Study as a whole: Tofacitinib continued for 6 to 18 months and was then withheld for 6 months.

This clone was seen once. As the sequencing template, cDNA was produced by extracting RNA and reverse transcribing it. Sequencing used immunoSEQ multiplex PCR; TCRdb keeps in-frame clones, though not all of them. The data hold over 100,000 clones, with about 46% observed a single time. Samples from alopecia areata patients were lesional scalp punch biopsies and peripheral blood. This clonotype was sampled from a human donor with alopecia areata. Sequenced here: CD8+ T cells sorted from blood, sampled at week 0.

CDR3 residues: CAWSEALPMGEKLFF. As DNA, the CDR3 is TGTGCCTGGAGCGAAGCGCTACCTATGGGCGAAAAACTGTTTTTT. The chain recombines TRBV30 with TRBJ1-4; D ambiguous. The CDR3 length is 15 residues. V was shortened by 3 bases and J by 8 bases, with 19 bases between the two germline ends. Germline CDR1 GTSNPN, CDR2 SVGIG (reference sequence).